This T cell receptor beta chain stems from a study of cytomegalovirus exposure and HLA in healthy donors. As for the study in general: A prior analysis found fewer than 120 million unique TCR beta sequences from roughly 180 million T cells. Overall study results and limits: Sequencing likely produced, as an artifact, a cluster of highly shared sequence variants. Within an earlier analysis, most TCR beta V segments proved productive either about 90% or about 30% of the time. Most TCR sequences showed up rarely, but some public TCRs showed up in many donors.

Vbeta (60) and Jbeta (13) primers were used in the PCR. The assay was immunoSEQ multiplex PCR, and TCRdb's table has in-frame clones only and misses some. The sample has over 100,000 clones, about two thirds seen once; the top ten hold around 2.5%. Points on this clone: Its antigen is undetermined.

Per germline, CDR1 SGHAT and CDR2 FQNNGV. V gave up 1 base and J gave up 2 bases; unmatched junction bases: 10. The CDR3 totals 19 residues. The receptor was isolated from a woman aged 40 to 50 in good health and CMV-seronegative. The sequencing sample was made of PBMCs. The rearrangement uses TRBV11-2 and TRBJ2-6; 8 bases align to TRBD1. In DNA, the CDR3 is TGTGCCAGCAGCTTAGGGACAGGGACGGTTGGTACTGGGGCCAACGTCCTGACTTTC. Translated: CASSLGTGTVGTGANVLTF.